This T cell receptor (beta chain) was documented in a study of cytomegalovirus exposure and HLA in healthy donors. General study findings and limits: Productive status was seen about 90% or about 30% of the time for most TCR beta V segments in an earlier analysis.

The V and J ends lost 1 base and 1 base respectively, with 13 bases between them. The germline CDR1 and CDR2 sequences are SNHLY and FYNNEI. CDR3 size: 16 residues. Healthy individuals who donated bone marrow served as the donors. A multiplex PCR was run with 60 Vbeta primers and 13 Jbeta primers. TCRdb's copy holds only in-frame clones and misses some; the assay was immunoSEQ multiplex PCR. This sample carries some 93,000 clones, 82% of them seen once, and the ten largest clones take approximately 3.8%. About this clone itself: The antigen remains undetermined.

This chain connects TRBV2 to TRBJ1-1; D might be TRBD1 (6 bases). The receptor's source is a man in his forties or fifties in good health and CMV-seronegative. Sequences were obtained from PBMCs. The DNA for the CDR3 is TGTGCCAGCAGTGAAGGCGGGGGGCGGAAGAACACTGAAGCTTTCTTT. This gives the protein CASSEGGGRKNTEAFF.